The next 5 T cell receptor beta chains were all read from a single sample in a study of CD8 T cells in Susac syndrome (dated by TCRdb to about 2019). The method was the immunoSEQ multiplex PCR assay. RNA was extracted using the RNeasy kit, and roughly 0.5 to 1 microgram was reverse transcribed with random hexamers. The public reads were run again by TCRdb, first through fastp at Q25 and then through MiXCR, and only productive beta chains were kept. Under each unique CDR3 protein, matching rows form one entry showing the most common genes and DNA. The table for this sample lists around 170,000 distinct CDR3 sequences; around 95% of them were counted only once. More than 0.08% of the sample is held by the ten biggest clonotypes. Sample: CD4+ T cells from PBMCs. The receptors derive from a human donor with Susac syndrome.

This clonotype was picked up one time. The gene calls are TRBV5-1 and TRBJ2-6; 8 bases line up with TRBD1. The junction had 5 bases not matched to a gene; V was cut back by 3 bases and J by 0 bases. The CDR3 extends over 17 amino acids. From germline, CDR1 is SGHRS and CDR2 YFSETQ. Here the CDR3 reads CASSWTGTSSGANVLTF. The CDR3 nucleotides read TGCGCCAGCAGCTGGACAGGGACCAGCTCTGGGGCCAACGTCCTGACTTTC.

This clonotype was found once. The rearrangement joins TRBV11-2 to TRBJ2-3, with D unclear. CDR1 SGHAT and CDR2 FQNNGV come from the germline V gene. V was clipped by 2 bases and J by 0 bases, with 9 bases between them. The CDR3 is made up of 15 amino acids. CDR3 DNA: TGTGCCAGCAGCTTAACGCTAGTGAGCACAGATACGCAGTATTTT. Translation gives CASSLTLVSTDTQYF.

CDR3 residues: CASSGTLRGHEQYF. The CDR3 DNA sequence: TGTGCCAGCAGCGGTACTCTTCGTGGCCACGAGCAGTACTTC. V usage is TRBV9 and J usage is TRBJ2-7; D is ambiguous. V lost 3 bases and J 5 bases, leaving 15 bases between the germline ends. CDR1 is SGDLS, CDR2 YYNGEE, per germline. This CDR3 is 14 amino acids long. The full variable domain, in which reference TRBV9 and TRBJ2-7 provide the parts outside the CDR3, is DSGVTQTPKHLITATGQRVTLRCSPRSGDLSVYWYQQSLDQGLQFLIQYYNGEERAKGNILERFSAQQFPDLHSELNLSSLELGDSALYFCASSGTLRGHEQYFGPGTRLTVT.

The chain employs TRBV20-1 and TRBJ1-2; 8 bases are a match to TRBD1. The germline gives CDR1 DFQATT, CDR2 SNEGSKA (reference sequence). J lost 4 bases, V lost 6 bases, and 7 bases had no gene match. The CDR3 is 13 residues long. The CDR3 sequence: CSASGQGSYGYTF. The DNA of the CDR3 is TGCAGTGCCTCCGGACAGGGTAGCTATGGCTACACCTTC.

The rearrangement links TRBV2 to TRBJ2-7; 9 positions agree with TRBD1. The CDR3 sequence is 15 residues long. V lost 8 bases, J lost 1 base, and 9 bases stayed unmatched. Germline CDR1 reads SNHLY; CDR2 reads FYNNEI. CDR3 in amino acids: CASLDRGFGSYEQYF. For the CDR3, the DNA is TGTGCCAGCCTAGACAGGGGGTTCGGTTCCTACGAGCAGTACTTC.